Sequencing of this TCR beta chain was carried out in a study of metastatic and nonmetastatic thyroid tumors. Across the study: For malignant and benign thyroid patients, tumor or nodule tissue and blood were the sources whose repertoires were compared.

Treatment of any kind had been given to no patient before thyroid surgery. Overall study results and limits: Reportedly, malignant thyroid tumors had significantly higher TCR beta diversity than benign nodules, in blood and tumor.

This clone was found many times. What it binds is not known. In the original workflow: Clinicopathological groups supplied CDR3 differences that were used to build a distant-metastasis classifier for papillary thyroid cancer. TCRdb used MiXCR to call clones anew from the PCR reads. The V and J calls here are based on TCRdb, not the publication. Of approximately 50,000 clones listed, around 20% were seen once; the top ten hold around 4%. Sequencing was carried out using blood. The source is a female donor with papillary thyroid cancer or a benign thyroid nodule (not recorded which). Some clones in this sample may be carry-over from other donors' samples.

Here the CDR3 DNA reads TGTGCCAGCAGTGGTGGCGATACGCAGTATTTT. Protein: CASSGGDTQYF. The chain has TRBV2 and TRBJ2-3; D ambiguous. This CDR3 has 11 residues. Germline V CDR1 and CDR2: SNHLY, FYNNEI. Trimming took off 4 bases at V and 6 bases at J, with 5 bases between the two ends.